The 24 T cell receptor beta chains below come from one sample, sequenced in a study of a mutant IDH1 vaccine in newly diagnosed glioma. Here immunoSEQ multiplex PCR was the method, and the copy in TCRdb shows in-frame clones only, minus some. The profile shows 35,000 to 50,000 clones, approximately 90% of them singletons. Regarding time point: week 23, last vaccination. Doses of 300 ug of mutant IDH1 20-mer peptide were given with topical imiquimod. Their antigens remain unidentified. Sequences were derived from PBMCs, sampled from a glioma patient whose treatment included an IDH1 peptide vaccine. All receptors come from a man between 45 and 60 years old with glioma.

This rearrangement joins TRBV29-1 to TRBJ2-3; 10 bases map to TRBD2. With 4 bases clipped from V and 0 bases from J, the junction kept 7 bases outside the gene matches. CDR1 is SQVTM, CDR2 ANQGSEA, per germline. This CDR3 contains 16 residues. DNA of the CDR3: TGCAGCGTTGCGGCTAGCGGGAGAGGGAGCACAGATACGCAGTATTTT. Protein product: CSVAASGRGSTDTQYF.

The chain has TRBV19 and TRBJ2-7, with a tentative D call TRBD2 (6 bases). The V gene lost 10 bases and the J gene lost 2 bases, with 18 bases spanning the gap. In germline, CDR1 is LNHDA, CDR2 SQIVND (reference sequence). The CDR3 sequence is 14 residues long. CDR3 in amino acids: CATRDSLLPYEQYF. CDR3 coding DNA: TGTGCCACCCGGGACTCCCTTCTCCCCTACGAGCAGTACTTC.

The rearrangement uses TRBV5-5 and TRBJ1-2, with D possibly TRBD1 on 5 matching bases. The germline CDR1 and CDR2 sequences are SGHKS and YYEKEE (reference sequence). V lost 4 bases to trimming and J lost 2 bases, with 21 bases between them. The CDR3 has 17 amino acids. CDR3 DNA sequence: TGTGCCAGCAGCGGTGGCGCAGCAGCAGGGAGGAACTATGGCTACACCTTC. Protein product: CASSGGAAAGRNYGYTF. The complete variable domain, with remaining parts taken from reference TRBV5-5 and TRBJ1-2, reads DAGVTQSPTHLIKTRGQQVTLRCSPISGHKSVSWYQQVLGQGPQFIFQYYEKEERGRGNFPDRFSARQFPNYSSELNVNALLLGDSALYLCASSGGAAAGRNYGYTFGSGTRLTVV.

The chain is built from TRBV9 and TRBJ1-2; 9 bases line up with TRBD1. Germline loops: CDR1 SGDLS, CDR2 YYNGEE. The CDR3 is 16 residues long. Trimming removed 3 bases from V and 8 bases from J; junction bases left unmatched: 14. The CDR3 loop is CASSARRGQGYEGYTF. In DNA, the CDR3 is TGTGCCAGCAGCGCGCGGAGGGGACAGGGTTACGAAGGCTACACCTTC.

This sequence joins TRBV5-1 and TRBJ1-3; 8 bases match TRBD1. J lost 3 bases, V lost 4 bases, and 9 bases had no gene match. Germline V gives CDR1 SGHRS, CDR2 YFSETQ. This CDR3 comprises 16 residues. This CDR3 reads CASSQTGTGFGNTIYF. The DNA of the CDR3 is TGCGCCAGCAGCCAAACCGGGACAGGCTTTGGAAACACCATATATTTT.

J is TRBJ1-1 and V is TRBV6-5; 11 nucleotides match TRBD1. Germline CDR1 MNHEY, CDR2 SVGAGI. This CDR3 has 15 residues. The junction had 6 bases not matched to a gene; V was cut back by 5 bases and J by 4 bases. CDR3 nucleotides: TGTGCCAGCAGTGCGTCCGGGACAGGGGGCACTGAAGCTTTCTTT. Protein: CASSASGTGGTEAFF.

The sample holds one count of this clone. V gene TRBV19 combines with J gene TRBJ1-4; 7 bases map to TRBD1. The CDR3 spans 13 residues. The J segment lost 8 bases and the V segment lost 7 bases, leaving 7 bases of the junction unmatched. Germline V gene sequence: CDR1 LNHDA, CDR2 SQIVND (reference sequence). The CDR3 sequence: CASKKTGEEKLFF. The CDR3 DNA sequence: TGTGCCAGTAAAAAAACAGGGGAGGAAAAACTGTTTTTT.

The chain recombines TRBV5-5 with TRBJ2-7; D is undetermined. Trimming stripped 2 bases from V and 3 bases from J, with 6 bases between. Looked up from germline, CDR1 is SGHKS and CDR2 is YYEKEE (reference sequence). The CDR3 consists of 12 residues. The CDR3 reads CASSLDRYEQYF. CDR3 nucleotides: TGTGCCAGCAGCTTAGACCGCTACGAGCAGTACTTC.

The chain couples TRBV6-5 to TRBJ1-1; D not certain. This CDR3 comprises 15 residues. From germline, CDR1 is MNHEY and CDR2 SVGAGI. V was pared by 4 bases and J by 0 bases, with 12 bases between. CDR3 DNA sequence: TGTGCCAGCAGTTTTCGGAGGAAGGTGAACACTGAAGCTTTCTTT. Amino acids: CASSFRRKVNTEAFF.

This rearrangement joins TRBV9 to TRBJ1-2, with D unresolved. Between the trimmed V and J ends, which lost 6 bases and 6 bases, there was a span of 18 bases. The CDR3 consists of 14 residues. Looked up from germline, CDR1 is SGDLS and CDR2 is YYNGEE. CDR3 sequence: CASTPPPARDGYTF. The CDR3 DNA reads TGTGCCAGCACGCCCCCCCCCGCTCGGGATGGCTACACCTTC.

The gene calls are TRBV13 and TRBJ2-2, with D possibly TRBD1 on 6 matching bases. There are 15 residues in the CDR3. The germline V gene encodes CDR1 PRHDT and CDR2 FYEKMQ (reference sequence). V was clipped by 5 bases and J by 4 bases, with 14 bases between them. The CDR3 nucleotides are TGTGCCAGCAGCCCCGAGGGGGATTCCACCGGGGAGCTGTTTTTT. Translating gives CASSPEGDSTGELFF.

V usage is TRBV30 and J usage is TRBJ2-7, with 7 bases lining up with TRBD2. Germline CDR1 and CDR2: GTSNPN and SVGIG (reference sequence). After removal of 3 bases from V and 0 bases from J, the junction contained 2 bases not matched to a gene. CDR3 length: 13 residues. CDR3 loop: CAWRPSGSYEQYF. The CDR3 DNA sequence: TGTGCCTGGAGACCTAGCGGCTCCTACGAGCAGTACTTC.

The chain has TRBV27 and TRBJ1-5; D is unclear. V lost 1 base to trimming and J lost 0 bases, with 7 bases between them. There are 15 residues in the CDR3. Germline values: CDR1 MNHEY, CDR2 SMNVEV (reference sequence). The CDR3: CASSLYSNSNQPQHF. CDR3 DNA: TGTGCCAGCAGTTTATACAGCAATAGCAATCAGCCCCAGCATTTT.

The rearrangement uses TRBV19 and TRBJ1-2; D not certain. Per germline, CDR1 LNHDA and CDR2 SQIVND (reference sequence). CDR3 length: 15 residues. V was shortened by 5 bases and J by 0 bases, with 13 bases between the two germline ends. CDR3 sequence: CASSARAEPNYGYTF. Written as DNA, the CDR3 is TGTGCCAGTAGTGCCCGGGCGGAACCTAACTATGGCTACACCTTC.

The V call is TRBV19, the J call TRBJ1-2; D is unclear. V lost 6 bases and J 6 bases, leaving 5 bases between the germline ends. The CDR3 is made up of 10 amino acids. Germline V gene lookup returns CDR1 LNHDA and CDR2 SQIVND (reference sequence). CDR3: CASRRDGYTF. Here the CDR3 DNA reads TGTGCCAGTAGGAGAGATGGCTACACCTTC.

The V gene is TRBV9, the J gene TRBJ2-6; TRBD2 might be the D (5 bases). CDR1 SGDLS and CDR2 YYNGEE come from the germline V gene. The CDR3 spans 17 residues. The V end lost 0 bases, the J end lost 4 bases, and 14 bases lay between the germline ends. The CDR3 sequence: CASSVELESVGANVLTF. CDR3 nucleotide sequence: TGTGCCAGCAGCGTAGAACTAGAGAGCGTCGGGGCCAACGTCCTGACTTTC.

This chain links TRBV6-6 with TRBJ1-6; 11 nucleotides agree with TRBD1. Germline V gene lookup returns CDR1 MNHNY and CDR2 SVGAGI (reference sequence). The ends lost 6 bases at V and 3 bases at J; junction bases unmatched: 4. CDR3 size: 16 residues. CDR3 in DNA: TGTGCCAGCAGACCGGGACAGGGGGACTATAATTCACCCCTCCACTTT. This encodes CASRPGQGDYNSPLHF.

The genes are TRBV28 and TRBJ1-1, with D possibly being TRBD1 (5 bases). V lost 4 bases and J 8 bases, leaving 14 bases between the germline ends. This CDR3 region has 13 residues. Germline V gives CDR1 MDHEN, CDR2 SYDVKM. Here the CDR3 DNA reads TGTGCCAGCAGTTGGGGAGGCGGGGGGGAAGCTTTCTTT. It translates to CASSWGGGGEAFF. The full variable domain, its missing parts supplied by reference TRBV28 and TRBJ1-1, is DVKVTQSSRYLVKRTGEKVFLECVQDMDHENMFWYRQDPGLGLRLIYFSYDVKMKEKGDIPEGYSVSREKKERFSLILESASTNQTSMYLCASSWGGGGEAFFGQGTRLTVV.

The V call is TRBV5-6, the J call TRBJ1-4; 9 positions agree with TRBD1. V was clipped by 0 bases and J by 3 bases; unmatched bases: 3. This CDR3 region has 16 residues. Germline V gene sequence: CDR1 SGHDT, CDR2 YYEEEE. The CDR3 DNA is TGTGCCAGCAGCTTGGTGGGACAGGGTTCTAATGAAAAACTGTTTTTT. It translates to CASSLVGQGSNEKLFF. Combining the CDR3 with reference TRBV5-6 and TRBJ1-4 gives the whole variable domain DAGVTQSPTHLIKTRGQQVTLRCSPKSGHDTVSWYQQALGQGPQFIFQYYEEEERQRGNFPDRFSGHQFPNYSSELNVNALLLGDSALYLCASSLVGQGSNEKLFFGSGTQLSVL.

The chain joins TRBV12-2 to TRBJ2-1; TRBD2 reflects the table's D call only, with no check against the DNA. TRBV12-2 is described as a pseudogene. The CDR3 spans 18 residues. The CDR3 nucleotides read TGTGCAAGTCGCTTAGCGAAAAGGATTGGCGGGAGTTTCCATGAGCAGTTCTTC. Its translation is CASRLAKRIGGSFHEQFF.

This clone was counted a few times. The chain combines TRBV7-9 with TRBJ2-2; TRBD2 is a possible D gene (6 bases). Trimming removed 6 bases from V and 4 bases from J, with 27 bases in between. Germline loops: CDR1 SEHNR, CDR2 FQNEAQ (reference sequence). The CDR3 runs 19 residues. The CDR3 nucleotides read TGTGCCAGCAGTCCTCCCTCGAGCGGCGGGGTCCCCGTCACCGGGGAGCTGTTTTTT. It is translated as CASSPPSSGGVPVTGELFF.

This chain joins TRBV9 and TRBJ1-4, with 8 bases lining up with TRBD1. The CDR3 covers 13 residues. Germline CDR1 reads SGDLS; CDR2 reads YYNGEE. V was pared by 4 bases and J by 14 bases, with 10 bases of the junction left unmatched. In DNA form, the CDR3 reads TGTGCCAGCAGCTCGGTGGCAGGGGGCCGGCTGTTTTTT. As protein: CASSSVAGGRLFF.

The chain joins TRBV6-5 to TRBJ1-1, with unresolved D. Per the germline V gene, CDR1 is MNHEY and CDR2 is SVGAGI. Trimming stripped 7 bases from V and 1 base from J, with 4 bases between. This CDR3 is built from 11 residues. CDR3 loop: CASTSNTEAFF. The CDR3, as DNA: TGTGCCAGCACCTCGAACACTGAAGCTTTCTTT.

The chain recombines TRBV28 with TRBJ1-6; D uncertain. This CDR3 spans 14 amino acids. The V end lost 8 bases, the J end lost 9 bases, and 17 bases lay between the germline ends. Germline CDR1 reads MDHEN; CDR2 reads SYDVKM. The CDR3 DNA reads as TGTGCCAGCTTGTACCGGGGTCCCACTTCACCCCTCCACTTT. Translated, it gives CASLYRGPTSPLHF.